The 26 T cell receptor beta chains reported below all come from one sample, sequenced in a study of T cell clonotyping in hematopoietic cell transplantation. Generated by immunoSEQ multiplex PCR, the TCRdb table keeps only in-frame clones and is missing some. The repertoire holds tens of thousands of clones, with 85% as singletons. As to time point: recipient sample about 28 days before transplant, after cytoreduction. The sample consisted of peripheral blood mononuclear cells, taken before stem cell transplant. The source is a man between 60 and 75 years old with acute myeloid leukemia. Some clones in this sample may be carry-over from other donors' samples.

This chain's CDR3 is CASSQRQGYTEAFF. The CDR3 region has the DNA TGTGCCAGCAGCCAAAGACAGGGGTACACTGAAGCTTTCTTT. This rearrangement joins TRBV4-2 to TRBJ1-1; 8 bases are shared with TRBD1. The ends lost 2 bases at V and 3 bases at J; junction bases unmatched: 2. The germline gives CDR1 LGHNA, CDR2 YNFKEQ. This CDR3 comprises 14 residues.

The CDR3 DNA follows: TGTGCCAGCAGTTCCGGGCCTGCCTACTATGGCTACACCTTC. Its translation: CASSSGPAYYGYTF. The J gene is TRBJ1-2, the V gene TRBV6-1; no definite D call. CDR3 size: 14 residues. The germline CDR1 and CDR2 sequences are MNHNS and SASEGT. Trimming pared 5 bases from V and 3 bases from J, leaving 13 bases between.

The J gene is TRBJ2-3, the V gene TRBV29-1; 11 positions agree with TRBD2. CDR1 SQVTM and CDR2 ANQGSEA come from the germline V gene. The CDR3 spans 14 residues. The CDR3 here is CTAALAGGRDTQYF. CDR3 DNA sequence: TGCACCGCGGCCCTAGCGGGGGGCCGGGATACGCAGTATTTT.

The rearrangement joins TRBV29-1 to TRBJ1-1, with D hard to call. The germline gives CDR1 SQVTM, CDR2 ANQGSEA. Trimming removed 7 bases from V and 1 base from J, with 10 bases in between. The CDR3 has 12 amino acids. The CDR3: CSAWTANTEAFF. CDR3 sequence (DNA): TGCAGCGCTTGGACGGCGAACACTGAAGCTTTCTTT.

CDR3: CASSQATGADHEQYF. The CDR3 bases are TGCGCCAGCAGCCAGGCAACAGGTGCCGATCACGAGCAGTACTTC. The chain joins TRBV4-3 to TRBJ2-7, with a tentative D call TRBD1 (5 bases). With 3 bases removed from V and 5 bases from J, the gap between germline ends came to 17 bases. The CDR3 is 15 amino acids. Germline CDR1 and CDR2: LGHNA and YSLEER.

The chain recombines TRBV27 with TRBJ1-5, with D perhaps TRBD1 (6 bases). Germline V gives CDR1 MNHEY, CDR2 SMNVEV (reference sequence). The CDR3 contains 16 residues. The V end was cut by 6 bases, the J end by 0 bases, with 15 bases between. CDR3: CASRKGGGSSNQPQHF. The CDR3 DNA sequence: TGTGCCAGCAGAAAAGGGGGGGGCTCTAGCAATCAGCCCCAGCATTTT.

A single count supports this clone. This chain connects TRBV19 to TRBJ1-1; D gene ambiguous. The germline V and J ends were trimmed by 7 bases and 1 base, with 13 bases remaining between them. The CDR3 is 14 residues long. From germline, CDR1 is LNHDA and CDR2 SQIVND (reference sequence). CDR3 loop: CASNHMGGNTEAFF. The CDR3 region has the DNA TGTGCCAGTAACCATATGGGAGGGAACACTGAAGCTTTCTTT. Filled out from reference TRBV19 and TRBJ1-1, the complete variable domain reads DGGITQSPKYLFRKEGQNVTLSCEQNLNHDAMYWYRQDPGQGLRLIYYSQIVNDFQKGDIAEGYSVSREKKESFPLTVTSAQKNPTAFYLCASNHMGGNTEAFFGQGTRLTVV.

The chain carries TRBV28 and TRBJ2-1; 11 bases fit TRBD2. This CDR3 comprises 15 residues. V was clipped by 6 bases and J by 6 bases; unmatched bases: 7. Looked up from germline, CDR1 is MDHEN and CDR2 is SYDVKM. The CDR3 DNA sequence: TGTGCCAGCAGCCCGACTAGCGGGGTGCGCAATGAGCAGTTCTTC. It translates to CASSPTSGVRNEQFF.

As DNA, the CDR3 is TGCAGCGTTCGGGATCCCGCCGCCTACGAGCAGTACTTC. Translated, it gives CSVRDPAAYEQYF. The rearrangement links TRBV29-1 to TRBJ2-7; tentative D call: TRBD2 (5 bases). The CDR3 runs 13 residues. Germline V gene sequence: CDR1 SQVTM, CDR2 ANQGSEA. Trimming shortened V by 5 bases and J by 2 bases, and 13 bases separated the two germline ends.

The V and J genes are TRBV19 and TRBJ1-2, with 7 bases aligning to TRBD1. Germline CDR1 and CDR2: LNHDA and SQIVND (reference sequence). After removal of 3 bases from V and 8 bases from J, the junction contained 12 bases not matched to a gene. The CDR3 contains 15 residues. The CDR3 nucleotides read TGTGCCAGTAGTATCCGGACAGGCGCGGAGGGAGGCTACACCTTC. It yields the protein CASSIRTGAEGGYTF. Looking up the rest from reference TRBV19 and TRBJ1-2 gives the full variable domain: DGGITQSPKYLFRKEGQNVTLSCEQNLNHDAMYWYRQDPGQGLRLIYYSQIVNDFQKGDIAEGYSVSREKKESFPLTVTSAQKNPTAFYLCASSIRTGAEGGYTFGSGTRLTVV.

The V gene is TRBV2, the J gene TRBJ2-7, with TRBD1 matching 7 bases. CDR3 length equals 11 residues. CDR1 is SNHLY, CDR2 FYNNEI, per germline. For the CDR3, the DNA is TGTGCTACAGGGGCCACCTACGAGCAGTACTTC. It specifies CATGATYEQYF.

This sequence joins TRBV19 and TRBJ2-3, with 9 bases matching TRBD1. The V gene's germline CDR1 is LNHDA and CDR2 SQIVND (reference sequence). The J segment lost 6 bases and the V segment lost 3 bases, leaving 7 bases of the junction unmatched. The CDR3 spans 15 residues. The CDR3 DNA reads TGTGCCAGTAGTATCTTAGGACAGGGGAGCGATACGCAGTATTTT. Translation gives CASSILGQGSDTQYF.

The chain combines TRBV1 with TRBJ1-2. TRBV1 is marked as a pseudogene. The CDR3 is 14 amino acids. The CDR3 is CTSSQDREGLGYTF. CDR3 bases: TGCACCAGCAGCCAAGATAGGGAGGGCTTAGGCTACACCTTC.

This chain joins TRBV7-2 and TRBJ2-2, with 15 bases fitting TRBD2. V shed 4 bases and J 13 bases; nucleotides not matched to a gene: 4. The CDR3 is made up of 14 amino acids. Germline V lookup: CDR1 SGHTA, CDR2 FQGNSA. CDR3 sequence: CASSSGLAGGGLFF. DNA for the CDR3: TGTGCCAGCAGCTCGGGACTAGCGGGGGGAGGGCTGTTTTTT.

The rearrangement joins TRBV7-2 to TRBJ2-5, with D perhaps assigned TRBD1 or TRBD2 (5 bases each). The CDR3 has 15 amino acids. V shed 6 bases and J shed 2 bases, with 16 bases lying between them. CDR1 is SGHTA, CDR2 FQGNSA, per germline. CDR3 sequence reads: CASSPGTPWQETQYF. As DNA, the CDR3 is TGTGCCAGCAGTCCCGGGACCCCGTGGCAAGAGACCCAGTACTTC.

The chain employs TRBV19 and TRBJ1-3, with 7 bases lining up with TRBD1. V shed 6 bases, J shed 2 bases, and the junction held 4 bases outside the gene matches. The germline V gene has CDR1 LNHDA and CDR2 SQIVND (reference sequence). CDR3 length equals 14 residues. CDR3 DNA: TGTGCCAGTAGCCGACAGGGACCTGGAAACACCATATATTTT. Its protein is CASSRQGPGNTIYF.

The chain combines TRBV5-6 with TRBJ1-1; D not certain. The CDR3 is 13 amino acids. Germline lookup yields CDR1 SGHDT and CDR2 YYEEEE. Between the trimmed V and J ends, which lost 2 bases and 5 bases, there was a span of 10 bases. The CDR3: CASSLRRETEAFF. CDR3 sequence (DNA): TGTGCCAGCAGCTTACGTAGGGAAACTGAAGCTTTCTTT.

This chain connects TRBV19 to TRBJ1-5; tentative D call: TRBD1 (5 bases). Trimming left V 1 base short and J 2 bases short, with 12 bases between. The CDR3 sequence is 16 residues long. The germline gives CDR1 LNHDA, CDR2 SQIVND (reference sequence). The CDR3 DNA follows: TGTGCCAGTAGTATAGCCCAAACAGGTGGCAATCAGCCCCAGCATTTT. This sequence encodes CASSIAQTGGNQPQHF. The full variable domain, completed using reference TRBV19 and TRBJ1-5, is DGGITQSPKYLFRKEGQNVTLSCEQNLNHDAMYWYRQDPGQGLRLIYYSQIVNDFQKGDIAEGYSVSREKKESFPLTVTSAQKNPTAFYLCASSIAQTGGNQPQHFGDGTRLSIL.

The CDR3 DNA follows: TGTGCCACCAGCAGAGATGGGACACCGAATCAGCCCCAGCATTTT. Protein: CATSRDGTPNQPQHF. The chain uses TRBV15 and TRBJ1-5; maybe TRBD1 (6 bases). Trimming left V 0 bases short and J 4 bases short, with 10 bases between. CDR1 is LNHNV, CDR2 YYDKDF, per germline (reference sequence). The CDR3 length is 15 residues.

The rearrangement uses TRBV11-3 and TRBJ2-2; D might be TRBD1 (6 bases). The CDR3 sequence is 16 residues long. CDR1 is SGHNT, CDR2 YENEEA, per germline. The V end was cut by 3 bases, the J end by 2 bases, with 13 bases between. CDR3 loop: CASSFGAGANTGELFF. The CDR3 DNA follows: TGTGCCAGCAGCTTTGGGGCAGGGGCTAACACCGGGGAGCTGTTTTTT.

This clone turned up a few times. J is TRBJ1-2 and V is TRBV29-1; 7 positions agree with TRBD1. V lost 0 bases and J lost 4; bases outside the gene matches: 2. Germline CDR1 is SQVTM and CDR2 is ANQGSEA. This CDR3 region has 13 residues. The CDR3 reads CSVEEGGIYGYTF. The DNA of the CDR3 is TGCAGCGTTGAAGAAGGGGGCATCTATGGCTACACCTTC.

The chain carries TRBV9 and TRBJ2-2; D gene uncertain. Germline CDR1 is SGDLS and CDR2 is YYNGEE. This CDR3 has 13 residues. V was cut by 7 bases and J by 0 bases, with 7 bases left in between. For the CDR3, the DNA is TGTGCCAGCGCCCCCCCGAACACCGGGGAGCTGTTTTTT. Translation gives CASAPPNTGELFF. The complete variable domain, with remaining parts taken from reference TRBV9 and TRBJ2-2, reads DSGVTQTPKHLITATGQRVTLRCSPRSGDLSVYWYQQSLDQGLQFLIQYYNGEERAKGNILERFSAQQFPDLHSELNLSSLELGDSALYFCASAPPNTGELFFGEGSRLTVL.

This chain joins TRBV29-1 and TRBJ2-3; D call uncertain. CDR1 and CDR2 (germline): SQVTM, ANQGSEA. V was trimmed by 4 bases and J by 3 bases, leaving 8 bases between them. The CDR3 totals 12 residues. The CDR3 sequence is CSVGDRTDTQYF. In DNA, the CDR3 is TGCAGCGTTGGTGATAGGACAGATACGCAGTATTTT.

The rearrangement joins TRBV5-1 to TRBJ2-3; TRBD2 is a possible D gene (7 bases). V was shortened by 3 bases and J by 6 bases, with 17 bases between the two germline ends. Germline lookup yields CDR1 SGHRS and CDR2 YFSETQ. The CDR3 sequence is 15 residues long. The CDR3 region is CASSSGARGGDTQYF. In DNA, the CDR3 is TGCGCCAGCAGCTCAGGGGCCCGCGGGGGTGATACGCAGTATTTT.

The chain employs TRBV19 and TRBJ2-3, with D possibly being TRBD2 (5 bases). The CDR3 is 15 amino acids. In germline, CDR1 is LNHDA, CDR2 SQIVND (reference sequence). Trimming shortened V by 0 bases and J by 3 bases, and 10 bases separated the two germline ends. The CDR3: CASSIEARETDTQYF. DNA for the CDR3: TGTGCCAGTAGTATAGAGGCTCGGGAAACAGATACGCAGTATTTT.

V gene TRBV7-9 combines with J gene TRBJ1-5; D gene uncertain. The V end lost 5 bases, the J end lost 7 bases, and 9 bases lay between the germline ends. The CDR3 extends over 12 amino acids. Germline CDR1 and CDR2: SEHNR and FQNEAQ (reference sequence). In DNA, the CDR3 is TGTGCCAGCAGCCCAGACCGGCAGCCCCAGCATTTT. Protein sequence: CASSPDRQPQHF.